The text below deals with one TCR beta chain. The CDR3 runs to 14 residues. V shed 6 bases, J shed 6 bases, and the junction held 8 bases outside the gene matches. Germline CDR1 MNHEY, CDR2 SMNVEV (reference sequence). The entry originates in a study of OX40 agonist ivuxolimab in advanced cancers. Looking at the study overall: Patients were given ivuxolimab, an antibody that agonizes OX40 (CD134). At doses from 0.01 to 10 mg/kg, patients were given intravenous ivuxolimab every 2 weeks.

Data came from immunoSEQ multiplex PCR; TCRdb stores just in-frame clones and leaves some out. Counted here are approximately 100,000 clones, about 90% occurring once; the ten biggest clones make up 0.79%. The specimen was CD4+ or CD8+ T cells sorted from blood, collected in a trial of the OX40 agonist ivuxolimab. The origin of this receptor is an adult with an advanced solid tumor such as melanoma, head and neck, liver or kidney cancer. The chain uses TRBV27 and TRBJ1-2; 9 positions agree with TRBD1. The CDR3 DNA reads TGTGCCAGCAGCTACAGGGGGCGCGGGGATGGCTACACCTTC. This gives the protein CASSYRGRGDGYTF.